This T cell receptor beta chain was captured in a study of blood T cell repertoires in COVID-19 (dated by TCRdb to the early 2020s). About the investigation overall: Collaborator samples came from the United States, Italy and Spain and covered acute and convalescent phases of COVID-19. The material from the prospective study consisted of cDNA or gDNA derived from T cells, B-cell-depleted T cells, or PBMCs. Subjects who had been exposed to COVID-19, were actively infected with it, or had recovered from it provided the deeply sampled blood TCRbeta repertoires that made up the dataset. The repertoires were released in a freely available public database meant as a resource for research on the immune response to SARS-CoV-2. The samples were drawn from the first 160 participants of the ongoing ImmuneRACE study and from 1,254 subjects provided by 6 global collaborators. Sample metadata almost always included a de-identified subject ID, COVID-19 status, age in years and sex. HLA class I and class II types, where available, came from metadata supplied by the sample provider rather than from assay-based typing. The study at large found these results: The quantity of clinical and demographic metadata differed by source and by participant and was supplied without curation.

V is trimmed back by 0 bases and J by 8 bases, and the junction contains 5 bases that no gene match accounts for. The CDR3, cysteine through phenylalanine, is 15 amino acids long. The kept DNA is CDR3 alone, 45 bases in frame from the first base. CDR1 and CDR2 are drawn from the germline V gene: MNHEY, SVGAGI. The immunoSEQ Assay, a bias-controlled multiplex PCR, was used to amplify TCRbeta CDR3 regions from genomic DNA. In the original analysis: Within the assay, amplification of reference gene primers was used to estimate how many nucleated cells each sample contained. To quantify the absolute abundance of each unique TCRbeta CDR3 rearrangement, sequence reads were collapsed and filtered. For each sample, productive Simpson clonality was calculated as the square root of Simpson's diversity index over productive rearrangements. TCRdb holds this immuneACCESS table with in-frame rearrangements only. Some clones are missing; in checked studies, unresolved V genes explain under half, and the rest has no known cause. Clone size and the V and J calls come from that table; the DNA yielded D and trimming. The sample records around 210,000 clones, about 90% of which are singletons. The ten largest clonotypes hold approximately 8.1% of the sample.

Enrolling through a virtual design, the prospective study's participants ranged in age from roughly 18 to 100 years and lived across about two dozen United States geographic areas. To assign participants to cohorts, the prospective study relied on clinical history that participants themselves reported in a screening survey and a study questionnaire. Recovered participants in ImmuneRACE Cohort 3 were defined as having two consecutive negative NP/OP PCR tests, clearance from a healthcare professional, or resolution of symptoms. Each participant in the prospective study had whole blood, serum and a nasopharyngeal or oropharyngeal swab collected by mobile phlebotomists. Prospective study participants could optionally give additional blood draws and questionnaires over an approximately 2-month period. Blood samples from the prospective study were shipped frozen or at room temperature prior to DNA extraction.

To note about this clone: The antigen it recognizes is unknown. No clone much larger than this one lies a single base away; base qualities are absent.

Sequenced: PBMCs or T cells enriched from blood (not recorded which). This TCR was recovered from a woman between 18 and 30 years old who had recovered from COVID-19. The chain joins TRBV6-5 to TRBJ2-1; TRBD2 fits 9 bases in the junction. The DNA sequence reads TGTGCCAGCAGTTACTCGACGGCGGGGGGGTATGAGCAGTTCTTC. Its protein is CASSYSTAGGYEQFF.